This TCR beta chain was found in a study of CD8 T cells in ankylosing spondylitis. Points from the study as a whole: Characteristic of ankylosing spondylitis blood, it appeared, was a TCR beta motif comprising about eight highly homologous variants. Reports say disease-linked clones showed up significantly more in matched ankylosing spondylitis synovial fluid.

This clonotype showed up many times. Its antigen remains unidentified. Library preparation for TCR beta used quantitative 5'-RACE with molecular barcodes. MiXCR was run by TCRdb on the 5' RACE reads, yielding one entry per CDR3 protein. In the table there are 250,000 to 350,000 distinct CDR3 sequences, around 20% of which are singletons. V shed 4 bases and J shed 3 bases, with 2 bases lying between them. The CDR3 sequence is 11 residues long. In germline, CDR1 is KGHDR, CDR2 SFDVKD. This rearrangement joins TRBV24-1 to TRBJ1-1; no reliable D call. The sequence was collected from a male donor with ankylosing spondylitis or in good health (not recorded which). Sequenced sample: blood, either unsorted or a sorted T cell fraction (not recorded which). CDR3 nucleotide sequence: TGTGCCACCAGTGAGGACACTGAAGCTTTCTTT. It encodes CATSEDTEAFF.